This entry features one T cell receptor beta chain sequence. Its antigen is currently unknown. These data come from a study of identical twins. A universal primer site was added by template switching, and unique molecular identifiers were carried by the cDNA. MiXCR was run by TCRdb on the 5' RACE reads, yielding one entry per CDR3 protein. This sample has about 890,000 distinct CDR3 sequences; approximately 13% occur once, and the top ten carry around 1.6%. This CDR3 comprises 16 residues. The ends lost 6 bases at V and 1 base at J; junction bases unmatched: 7. Germline V gene lookup returns CDR1 KGHDR and CDR2 SFDVKD. Findings and caveats of the study: There was more out-of-frame TCR alpha sharing in monozygotic twins than models estimated. Conclusions relied on cross-sectional statistical analysis, not following the same donors.

The sample was also linked to a second study, of yellow fever vaccine responses in identical twins.

Material: PBMCs. The V call is TRBV24-1, the J call TRBJ2-5, with 10 bases lining up with TRBD2. The TCR comes from a woman aged 18 to 35 in good health. CDR3 bases: TGTGCCACCAGTAGGCTTACTAGCGGGACCCAAGAGACCCAGTACTTC. It codes for CATSRLTSGTQETQYF.